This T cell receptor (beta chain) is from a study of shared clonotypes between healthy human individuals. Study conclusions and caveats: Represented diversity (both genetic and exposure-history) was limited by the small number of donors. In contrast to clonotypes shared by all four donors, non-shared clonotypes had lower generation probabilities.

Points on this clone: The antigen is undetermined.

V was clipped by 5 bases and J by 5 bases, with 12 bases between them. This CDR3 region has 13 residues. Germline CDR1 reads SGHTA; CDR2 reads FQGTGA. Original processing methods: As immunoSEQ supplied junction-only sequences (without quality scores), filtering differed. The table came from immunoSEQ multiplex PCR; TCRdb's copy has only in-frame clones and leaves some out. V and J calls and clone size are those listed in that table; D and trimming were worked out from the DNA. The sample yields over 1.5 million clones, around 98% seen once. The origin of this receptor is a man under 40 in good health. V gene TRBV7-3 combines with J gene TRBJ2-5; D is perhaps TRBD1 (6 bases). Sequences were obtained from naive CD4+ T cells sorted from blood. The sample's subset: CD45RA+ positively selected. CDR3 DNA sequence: TGTGCCAGCAGCATGACAGGTGGTGAGACCCAGTACTTC. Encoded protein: CASSMTGGETQYF.